This T cell receptor beta chain is drawn from a study of blood T cell repertoires in COVID-19. Turning to the study itself: Sources were T cells, B-cell-depleted T cells, or PBMCs; the material itself was cDNA or gDNA.

Methods used by the authors: Amplified reference gene primers provided the basis for estimating nucleated cell counts. Here immunoSEQ multiplex PCR was the method, and the copy in TCRdb shows in-frame clones only, minus some. That table gives V, J and clone size, and the DNA gave D and trimming. The sample lists more than 150,000 clones, about 90% seen once, with about a fifth in the top ten. Germline-derived CDR1 and CDR2 are MNHEY and SVGAGI. The V segment lost 8 bases and the J segment 1 base; nucleotides outside the gene matches: 10. This CDR3 has 15 amino acids. The V gene is TRBV6-5, the J gene TRBJ1-1, with TRBD1 identical over 7 bases. The clonotype was recovered from a man in his 70s with active or convalescent COVID-19. The source material was peripheral blood. CDR3 nucleotides: TGTGCCAGCCTCCGGGACAGCATATCGAACACTGAAGCTTTCTTT. Its protein is CASLRDSISNTEAFF.